The 24 T cell receptor beta chains reported below all come from one sample, sequenced in a study of blood T cell repertoires in COVID-19. The assay was immunoSEQ multiplex PCR, and TCRdb's table has in-frame clones only and misses some. This table holds 250,000 to 350,000 clones, 70% to 85% found once. Sequencing was done on a sample of peripheral blood. The receptor source for this set is a human donor with COVID-19, enrolled during active disease. The donor label of this sample is uncertain.

This rearrangement joins TRBV2 to TRBJ2-7, with D possibly being TRBD2 (6 bases). The V end lost 4 bases, the J end lost 6 bases, and 10 bases lay between the germline ends. The CDR3 totals 12 residues. Germline V gene lookup returns CDR1 SNHLY and CDR2 FYNNEI. The CDR3 DNA sequence: TGTGCCAGCAGTGGGGACTCCGGCGAGCAGTACTTC. Translating gives CASSGDSGEQYF.

V and J are TRBV27 and TRBJ2-4, with TRBD1 matching over 10 bases. The CDR3 length is 17 residues. Germline V gene sequence: CDR1 MNHEY, CDR2 SMNVEV (reference sequence). V shed 5 bases and J 0 bases; nucleotides not matched to a gene: 7. CDR3 region: CASSTHGTGVAKNIQYF. As DNA, the CDR3 is TGTGCCAGCAGTACCCACGGGACAGGGGTAGCCAAAAACATTCAGTACTTC.

Concerning this clone: The same CDR3 is also encoded by other DNA sequences in this sample. The chain uses TRBV7-2 and TRBJ2-5; 10 nucleotides agree with TRBD1. CDR1 and CDR2 (germline): SGHTA, FQGNSA. The CDR3 covers 15 residues. V lost 5 bases and J lost 1; bases outside the gene matches: 4. The CDR3 region has the DNA TGTGCCAGCAGCCTCGACAGGGGGCCCCAAGAGACCCAGTACTTC. The encoded protein is CASSLDRGPQETQYF.

The V gene is TRBV3-1 (or the pseudogene TRBV3-2), the J gene TRBJ1-1; TRBD1 matches 10 bases. Germline V CDR1 and CDR2: LGHDT, YNNKEL (reference sequence). This CDR3 spans 17 amino acids. The junction had 5 bases not matched to a gene; V was cut back by 1 base and J by 0 bases. In DNA, the CDR3 is TGTGCCAGCAGCCAAGTCGGACAGGGGGGGCTGAACACTGAAGCTTTCTTT. This gives the protein CASSQVGQGGLNTEAFF.

The chain couples TRBV11-3 to TRBJ2-1; no definite D call. CDR3 length: 11 amino acids. From germline, CDR1 is SGHNT and CDR2 YENEEA. Trimming removed 4 bases at V and 6 bases at J, with 4 bases between. The CDR3 sequence: CASSSRNEQFF. CDR3 nucleotides: TGTGCCAGCAGCTCCCGCAATGAGCAGTTCTTC.

This clone was picked up one time. The rearrangement links TRBV5-4 to TRBJ2-1; the D is unclear. Germline CDR1 SGHNT, CDR2 YYREEE (reference sequence). V gave up 0 bases and J gave up 7 bases, with 20 bases separating them. This CDR3 region has 17 residues. Here the CDR3 DNA reads TGTGCCAGCAGCTTGGCGGTAGGAGTTAGTCGTAGGAATGAGCAGTTCTTC. Its translation: CASSLAVGVSRRNEQFF.

V gene TRBV2 combines with J gene TRBJ1-5; D unresolved. The CDR3 has 13 amino acids. Trimming removed 4 bases from V and 6 bases from J, with 10 bases in between. CDR1 and CDR2 from the germline V gene are SNHLY and FYNNEI. This chain's CDR3 is CASSANKPQPQHF. The CDR3, as DNA: TGTGCCAGCAGTGCCAACAAACCTCAGCCCCAGCATTTT.

V usage is TRBV9 and J usage is TRBJ1-5, with TRBD1 matching over 8 bases. Unmatched junction bases numbered 7, after V lost 3 bases and J lost 8 bases. Germline V gene data show CDR1 as SGDLS and CDR2 as YYNGEE. The CDR3 is 14 amino acids. The CDR3 DNA reads as TGTGCCAGCAGCGCAGGGGGCAACGAGGAGCCCCAGCATTTT. Encoded protein: CASSAGGNEEPQHF.

The V call is TRBV10-3, the J call TRBJ1-5, with 7 bases aligning to TRBD1. V gave up 3 bases and J gave up 8 bases; unmatched junction bases: 4. The CDR3 consists of 13 residues. The germline gives CDR1 ENHRY, CDR2 SYGVKD. The CDR3 sequence is CAISDSRGEPQHF. The CDR3 nucleotides read TGTGCCATCAGTGATAGCAGGGGGGAGCCCCAGCATTTT.

This clone was detected once. This chain joins TRBV5-1 and TRBJ1-4; unclear D gene. There are 15 residues in the CDR3. Germline V gene data show CDR1 as SGHRS and CDR2 as YFSETQ. Between the trimmed V and J ends, which lost 0 bases and 6 bases, there was a span of 12 bases. CDR3 residues: CASSLVGGEYEKLFF. The CDR3 DNA follows: TGCGCCAGCAGCTTGGTTGGTGGAGAGTATGAAAAACTGTTTTTT.

The rearrangement links TRBV10-3 to TRBJ2-2; D is possibly TRBD2 (5 bases). The CDR3 runs to 14 residues. Germline V lookup: CDR1 ENHRY, CDR2 SYGVKD. Between the trimmed V and J ends, which lost 6 bases and 7 bases, there was a span of 15 bases. CDR3 loop: CAIRADLAGGELFF. The CDR3 nucleotides are TGTGCCATCAGAGCCGATCTGGCGGGCGGGGAGCTGTTTTTT.

This rearrangement joins TRBV10-3 to TRBJ2-2, with 8 bases that match TRBD2. J lost 0 bases, V lost 5 bases, and 5 bases had no gene match. The CDR3 covers 16 residues. From germline, CDR1 is ENHRY and CDR2 SYGVKD. The DNA for the CDR3 is TGTGCCATCAGTCCCTTAGCGGGATCGAACACCGGGGAGCTGTTTTTT. Translated: CAISPLAGSNTGELFF.

The CDR3 spells CASSPRTSGDTSGANVLTF. The CDR3 DNA sequence: TGTGCCAGCAGCCCAAGGACTAGCGGAGATACGTCTGGGGCCAACGTCCTGACTTTC. V is TRBV7-2 and J is TRBJ2-6, with 10 bases that match TRBD2. In germline, CDR1 is SGHTA, CDR2 FQGNSA. The CDR3 spans 19 residues. V shed 5 bases, J shed 1 base, and the junction held 11 bases outside the gene matches. Full variable domain (missing parts from reference TRBV7-2 and TRBJ2-6): GAGVSQSPSNKVTEKGKDVELRCDPISGHTALYWYRQSLGQGLEFLIYFQGNSAPDKSGLPSDRFSAERTGGSVSTLTIQRTQQEDSAVYLCASSPRTSGDTSGANVLTFGAGSRLTVL.

This chain links TRBV7-8 with TRBJ2-7; unclear D gene. This CDR3 has 13 residues. Trimming cost V 2 bases and J 2 bases, with 7 bases left between them. The germline gives CDR1 SGHVS, CDR2 FQNEAQ. In nucleotides, the CDR3 is TGTGCCAGCAGCTTAACGAGGACCTACGAGCAGTACTTC. Translating gives CASSLTRTYEQYF. Complete variable domain (other parts from reference TRBV7-8 and TRBJ2-7): GAGVSQSPRYKVAKRGQDVALRCDPISGHVSLFWYQQALGQGPEFLTYFQNEAQLDKSGLPSDRFFAERPEGSVSTLKIQRTQQEDSAVYLCASSLTRTYEQYFGPGTRLTVT.

The chain combines TRBV6-2 or TRBV6-3 with TRBJ1-5; D is uncertain. V was pared by 0 bases and J by 4 bases, with 7 bases between. In germline, CDR1 is MNHEY, CDR2 SVGEGT. CDR3 length: 14 residues. Here the CDR3 reads CASSYSPGNQPQHF. CDR3 nucleotide sequence: TGTGCCAGCAGTTACTCACCGGGAAATCAGCCCCAGCATTTT.

V and J are TRBV9 and TRBJ1-4; D call uncertain. This CDR3 is 14 amino acids long. V was pared by 4 bases and J by 8 bases, with 15 bases between. Germline loops: CDR1 SGDLS, CDR2 YYNGEE. CDR3 protein: CASSPRGPAEKLFF. CDR3 in DNA: TGTGCCAGCAGCCCGCGAGGCCCGGCGGAAAAACTGTTTTTT.

This chain uses TRBV5-1 with TRBJ2-7, with a tentative D call TRBD2 (6 bases). Trimming cost V 0 bases and J 7 bases, with 11 bases left between them. This CDR3 is built from 13 residues. Germline assignment: CDR1 SGHRS and CDR2 YFSETQ. The CDR3 nucleotides are TGCGCCAGCAGCTTGGGGCATGGGGGGGAGCAGTACTTC. Translating gives CASSLGHGGEQYF.

This clone showed up just once. The chain uses TRBV6-5 and TRBJ2-7, with TRBD1 as a possible D gene (8 bases). Germline V gene lookup returns CDR1 MNHEY and CDR2 SVGAGI. V dropped 3 bases and J dropped 7 bases, with 19 bases sitting between them. The CDR3 has 15 residues. The CDR3 reads CASSYQGAGAKEQYF. The DNA of the CDR3 is TGTGCCAGCAGTTATCAGGGGGCGGGGGCAAAAGAGCAGTACTTC.

This chain connects TRBV28 to TRBJ1-2; 9 bases line up with TRBD1. V gave up 2 bases and J gave up 8 bases; unmatched junction bases: 15. The CDR3 runs 17 residues. Per the germline V gene, CDR1 is MDHEN and CDR2 is SYDVKM. For the CDR3, the DNA is TGTGCCAGCAGTTTAGGGGGTGGGGGACAGGGAGTAGTAGGCTACACCTTC. Protein: CASSLGGGGQGVVGYTF.

The rearrangement joins TRBV5-5 to TRBJ1-2, with D possibly TRBD1 on 6 matching bases. The CDR3 has 13 amino acids. Germline V gene data show CDR1 as SGHKS and CDR2 as YYEKEE (reference sequence). V lost 4 bases and J lost 4, with 11 bases in between. The CDR3 loop is CASSPDRIYGYTF. The DNA for the CDR3 is TGTGCCAGCAGCCCAGACAGGATCTATGGCTACACCTTC. The full variable domain, completed using reference TRBV5-5 and TRBJ1-2, is DAGVTQSPTHLIKTRGQQVTLRCSPISGHKSVSWYQQVLGQGPQFIFQYYEKEERGRGNFPDRFSARQFPNYSSELNVNALLLGDSALYLCASSPDRIYGYTFGSGTRLTVV.

The chain links TRBV5-1 to TRBJ1-1; D perhaps matches TRBD1 (6 bases). Germline values: CDR1 SGHRS, CDR2 YFSETQ. The CDR3 extends over 15 amino acids. V lost 3 bases to trimming and J lost 1 base, with 13 bases between them. The CDR3 sequence is CASSSTGTRNTEAFF. The CDR3 DNA is TGCGCCAGCAGCTCAACCGGGACAAGGAACACTGAAGCTTTCTTT.

The genes are TRBV28 and TRBJ1-6; weak D call: TRBD1 (5 bases). From germline, CDR1 is MDHEN and CDR2 SYDVKM. The CDR3 spans 14 residues. The V and J ends lost 6 bases and 5 bases respectively, with 11 bases between them. The CDR3 loop reads CASSPRENNSPLHF. DNA of the CDR3: TGTGCCAGCAGCCCCAGGGAAAATAATTCACCCCTCCACTTT.

The sample holds many counts of this clone. CDR3 residues: CASSPRFTGELFF. CDR3 bases: TGTGCCAGCAGTCCCCGTTTCACCGGGGAGCTGTTTTTT. The genes are TRBV2 and TRBJ2-2, with D uncertain. Trimming removed 5 bases at V and 4 bases at J, with 8 bases between. Germline V gives CDR1 SNHLY, CDR2 FYNNEI. This CDR3 has 13 amino acids.

The CDR3 reads CASRNRGGSTDTQYF. Here the CDR3 DNA reads TGTGCCAGTAGGAATCGCGGGGGAAGCACAGATACGCAGTATTTT. This chain uses TRBV19 with TRBJ2-3; TRBD2 agrees at 7 bases. The CDR3 is 15 amino acids. Germline V gene sequence: CDR1 LNHDA, CDR2 SQIVND (reference sequence). Germline trimming cut 6 bases from V and 0 bases from J; bases unmatched to any gene: 6.